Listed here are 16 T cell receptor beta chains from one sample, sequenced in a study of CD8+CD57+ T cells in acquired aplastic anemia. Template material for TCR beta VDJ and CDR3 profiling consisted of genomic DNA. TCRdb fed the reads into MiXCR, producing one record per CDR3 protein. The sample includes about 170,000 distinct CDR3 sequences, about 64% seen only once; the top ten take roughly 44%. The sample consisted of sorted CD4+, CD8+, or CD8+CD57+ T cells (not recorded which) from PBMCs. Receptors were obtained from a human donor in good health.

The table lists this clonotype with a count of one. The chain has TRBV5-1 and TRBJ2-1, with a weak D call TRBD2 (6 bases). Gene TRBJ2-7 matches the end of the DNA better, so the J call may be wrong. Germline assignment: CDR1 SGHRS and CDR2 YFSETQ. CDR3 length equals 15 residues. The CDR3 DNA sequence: TGCGCCAGCAGGGACGGGGACCGAGGAGGGATCGAGCAGTACTTC. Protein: CASRDGDRGGIEQYF.

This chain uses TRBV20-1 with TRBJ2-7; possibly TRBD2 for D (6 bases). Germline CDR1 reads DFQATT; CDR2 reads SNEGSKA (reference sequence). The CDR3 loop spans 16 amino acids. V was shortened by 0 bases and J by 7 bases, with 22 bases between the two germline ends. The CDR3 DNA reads TGCAGTGCTAGAGAGGGAGCGGGTCCCCCCTACAATGAGCAGTACTTC. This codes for CSAREGAGPPYNEQYF.

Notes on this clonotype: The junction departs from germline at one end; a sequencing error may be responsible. CDR3 bases: TGTGCCAGCAGTACCCATGGACCCGGGACTAGCAGAGATACGCAGTATTTT. Its translation: CASSTHGPGTSRDTQYF. This chain connects TRBV6-5 to TRBJ2-3; 9 nucleotides agree with TRBD2. Looked up from germline, CDR1 is MNHEY and CDR2 is SVGAGI. The CDR3 contains 17 residues.

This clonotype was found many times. The CDR3 loop is CASSHRGSNQPQHF. The CDR3 DNA follows: TGTGCCAGCAGTCACAGGGGTAGCAATCAGCCCCAGCATTTT. The rearrangement links TRBV6-5 to TRBJ1-5, with TRBD1 matching 7 bases. The length of the CDR3 is 14 residues. From germline, CDR1 is MNHEY and CDR2 SVGAGI. With V trimmed by 5 bases and J by 0 bases, 1 base remained unmatched.

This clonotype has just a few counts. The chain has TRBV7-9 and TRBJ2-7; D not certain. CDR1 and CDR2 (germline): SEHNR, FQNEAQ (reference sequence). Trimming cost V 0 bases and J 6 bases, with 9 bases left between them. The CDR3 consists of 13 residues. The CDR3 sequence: CASSLAAPAEQYF. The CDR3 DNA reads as TGTGCCAGCAGCTTAGCTGCGCCAGCCGAGCAGTACTTC.

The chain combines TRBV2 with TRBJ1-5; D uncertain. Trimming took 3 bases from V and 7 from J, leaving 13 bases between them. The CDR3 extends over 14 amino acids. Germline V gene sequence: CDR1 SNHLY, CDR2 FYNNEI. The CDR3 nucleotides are TGTGCCAGCAGTGATTCGGAGGGTAGGCAGCCCCAGCATTTT. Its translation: CASSDSEGRQPQHF. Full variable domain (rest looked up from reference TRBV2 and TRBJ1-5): EPEVTQTPSHQVTQMGQEVILRCVPISNHLYFYWYRQILGQKVEFLVSFYNNEISEKSEIFDDQFSVERPDGSNFTLKIRSTKLEDSAMYFCASSDSEGRQPQHFGDGTRLSIL.

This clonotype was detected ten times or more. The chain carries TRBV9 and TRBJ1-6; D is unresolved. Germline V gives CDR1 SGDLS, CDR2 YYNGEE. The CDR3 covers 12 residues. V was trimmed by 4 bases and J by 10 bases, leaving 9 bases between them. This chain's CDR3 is CASSPSSSPLHF. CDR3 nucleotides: TGTGCCAGCAGCCCCTCATCCTCACCCCTCCACTTT.

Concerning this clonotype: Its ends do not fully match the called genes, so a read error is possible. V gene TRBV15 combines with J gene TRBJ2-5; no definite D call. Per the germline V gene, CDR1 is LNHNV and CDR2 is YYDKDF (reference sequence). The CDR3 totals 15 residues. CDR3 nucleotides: TGTGCCACCAGCAGAGAGAACCTAGACCAAGGGACCCAGTACTTC. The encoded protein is CATSRENLDQGTQYF.

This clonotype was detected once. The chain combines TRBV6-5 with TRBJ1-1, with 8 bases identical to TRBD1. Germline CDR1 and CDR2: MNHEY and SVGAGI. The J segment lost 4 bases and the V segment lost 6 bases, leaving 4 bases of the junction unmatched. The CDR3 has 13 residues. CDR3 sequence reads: CASRTGDFTEAFF. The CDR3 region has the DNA TGTGCCAGCAGGACAGGGGATTTCACTGAAGCTTTCTTT.

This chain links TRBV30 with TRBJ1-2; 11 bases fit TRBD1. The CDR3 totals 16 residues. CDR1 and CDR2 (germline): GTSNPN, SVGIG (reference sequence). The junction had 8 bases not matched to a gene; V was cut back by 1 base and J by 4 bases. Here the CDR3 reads CAWSDLPGQGVYGYTF. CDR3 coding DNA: TGTGCCTGGAGTGACCTACCGGGACAGGGGGTCTATGGCTACACCTTC.

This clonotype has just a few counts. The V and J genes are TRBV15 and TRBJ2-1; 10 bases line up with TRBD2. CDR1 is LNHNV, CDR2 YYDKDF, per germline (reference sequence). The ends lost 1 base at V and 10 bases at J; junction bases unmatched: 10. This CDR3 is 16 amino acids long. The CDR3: CATSRGSSGGGNEQFF. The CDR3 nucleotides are TGTGCCACCAGCAGAGGGTCAAGCGGGGGGGGTAACGAGCAGTTCTTC.

The CDR3 sequence: CASRGLAGKNEQFF. CDR3 coding DNA: TGTGCCAGCCGGGGACTAGCGGGAAAGAATGAGCAGTTCTTC. The V call is TRBV11-3, the J call TRBJ2-1, with 13 bases fitting TRBD2. Per germline, CDR1 SGHNT and CDR2 YENEEA. This CDR3 is 14 amino acids long. With V trimmed by 8 bases and J by 7 bases, 5 bases remained unmatched.

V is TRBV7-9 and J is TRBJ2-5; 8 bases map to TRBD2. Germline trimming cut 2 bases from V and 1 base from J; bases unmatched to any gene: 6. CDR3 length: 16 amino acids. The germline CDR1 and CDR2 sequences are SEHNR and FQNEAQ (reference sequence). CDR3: CASSLMASGFQETQYF. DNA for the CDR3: TGTGCCAGCAGCTTAATGGCTAGCGGGTTCCAAGAGACCCAGTACTTC.

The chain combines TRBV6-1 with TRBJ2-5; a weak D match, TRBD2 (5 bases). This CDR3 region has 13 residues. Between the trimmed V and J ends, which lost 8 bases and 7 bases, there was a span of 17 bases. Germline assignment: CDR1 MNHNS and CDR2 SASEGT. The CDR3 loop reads CASRRRAGTTQYF. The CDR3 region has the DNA TGTGCCAGCCGCCGAAGGGCGGGTACGACCCAGTACTTC.

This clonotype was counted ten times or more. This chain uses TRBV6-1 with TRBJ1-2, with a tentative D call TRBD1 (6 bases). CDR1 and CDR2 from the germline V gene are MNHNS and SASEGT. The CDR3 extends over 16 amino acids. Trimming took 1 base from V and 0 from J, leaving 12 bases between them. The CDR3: CASSEDRGSTNYGYTF. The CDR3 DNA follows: TGTGCCAGCAGTGAAGATAGGGGGTCGACTAACTATGGCTACACCTTC.

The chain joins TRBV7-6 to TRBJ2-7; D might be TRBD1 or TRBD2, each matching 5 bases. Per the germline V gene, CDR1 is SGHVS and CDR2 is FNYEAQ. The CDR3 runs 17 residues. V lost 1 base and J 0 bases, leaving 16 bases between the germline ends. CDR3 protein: CASSLVGTKDSSYEQYF. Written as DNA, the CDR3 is TGTGCCAGCAGCTTAGTTGGGACGAAAGATAGCTCCTACGAGCAGTACTTC.